The 7 T cell receptor beta chains presented below share a single source sample, sequenced in a study of shared T cell receptors in the human thymus. The table came from immunoSEQ multiplex PCR; TCRdb's copy has only in-frame clones and leaves some out. Of hundreds of thousands of clones detected, roughly 90% appear once; the ten largest clones hold around 0.0099%. This sample was shared with a second study, whose subject was human thymus T cells.

Sequenced material: thymocytes. All receptors derive from a boy under two years old with a congenital heart defect.

The chain employs TRBV4-2 and TRBJ2-1; no clear D gene. Trimming stripped 0 bases from V and 5 bases from J, with 8 bases between. Germline assignment: CDR1 LGHNA and CDR2 YNFKEQ. The CDR3 sequence is 14 residues long. The CDR3 is CASSQDRQDNEQFF. DNA for the CDR3: TGTGCCAGCAGCCAAGATAGGCAGGACAATGAGCAGTTCTTC.

The rearrangement uses TRBV7-2 and TRBJ2-7; 12 bases fit TRBD1. The germline CDR1 and CDR2 sequences are SGHTA and FQGNSA. The CDR3 is 15 amino acids. The V gene end was trimmed by 6 bases and the J gene end by 5 bases; junction bases not matched to a gene: 8. The DNA for the CDR3 is TGTGCCAGCAGTCCGGGACAGGGGGCGGAAAACGAGCAGTACTTC. Protein sequence: CASSPGQGAENEQYF.

The V call is TRBV6-6, the J call TRBJ2-3; D may be TRBD2 (6 bases). Germline V gene sequence: CDR1 MNHNY, CDR2 SVGAGI (reference sequence). The CDR3 loop spans 15 amino acids. Trimming took 0 bases from V and 2 from J, leaving 9 bases between them. The CDR3 region is CASSYSGGATDTQYF. CDR3 nucleotides: TGTGCCAGCAGTTACTCGGGGGGAGCCACAGATACGCAGTATTTT.

V and J are TRBV6-5 and TRBJ1-2; 7 bases fit TRBD1. This CDR3 has 13 residues. Trimming removed 2 bases from V and 11 bases from J; junction bases left unmatched: 8. The germline V gene has CDR1 MNHEY and CDR2 SVGAGI. The CDR3 sequence: CASSYGGQLLYTF. CDR3 coding DNA: TGTGCCAGCAGTTACGGGGGACAGTTATTATACACCTTC.

V gene TRBV12-5 combines with J gene TRBJ2-2, with 8 bases fitting TRBD1. Germline V gene sequence: CDR1 LGHNT, CDR2 FRNRAP. After removal of 4 bases from V and 4 bases from J, the junction contained 8 bases not matched to a gene. The CDR3 has 16 residues. The CDR3 spells CASGSTGQGTTGELFF. The CDR3 nucleotides are TGTGCTAGTGGTTCCACTGGACAGGGCACCACCGGGGAGCTGTTTTTT.

V is TRBV11-3 and J is TRBJ2-2, with 7 bases aligning to TRBD2. The CDR3 loop spans 15 amino acids. Trimming cost V 5 bases and J 3 bases; bases outside gene matches: 6. From germline, CDR1 is SGHNT and CDR2 YENEEA. The CDR3 DNA follows: TGTGCCAGCAGCCAGCGGGAAGGGGACACCGGGGAGCTGTTTTTT. Protein sequence: CASSQREGDTGELFF.

This chain uses TRBV4-3 with TRBJ1-2, with 8 bases matching TRBD1. The CDR3 contains 16 residues. In germline, CDR1 is LGHNA, CDR2 YSLEER. Losses at the gene ends were 6 bases for V and 4 bases for J; bases not matched to a gene: 13. The DNA for the CDR3 is TGCGCCAGCAGTATAACCAGGACAGGGCCTTTCTATGGCTACACCTTC. Protein: CASSITRTGPFYGYTF.